These 8 T cell receptor beta chains originate from one sample sequenced in a study of T cell responses to AZD1222 COVID-19 vaccine. Profiled with immunoSEQ multiplex PCR; TCRdb holds only in-frame clones, not every one. The sample yields over 85,000 clones, 87% seen once. The sequencing here drew on peripheral blood, taken on day 0 of AZD1222 vaccination. The receptors come from an adult in good health.

The chain couples TRBV7-8 to TRBJ2-2; 7 bases map to TRBD2. The V gene's germline CDR1 is SGHVS and CDR2 FQNEAQ. The CDR3 sequence is 17 residues long. The V gene end was trimmed by 4 bases and the J gene end by 2 bases; junction bases not matched to a gene: 10. The CDR3 DNA reads as TGTGCCAGCAGCTCCCGGCTAGCGGAGATTAACACCGGGGAGCTGTTTTTT. Protein: CASSSRLAEINTGELFF.

This clone was seen only once. V and J are TRBV7-8 and TRBJ1-1; no reliable D call. Germline V gives CDR1 SGHVS, CDR2 FQNEAQ. Trimming cost V 1 base and J 0 bases, with 12 bases left between them. The CDR3 consists of 16 residues. CDR3 protein: CASSLGTRSMNTEAFF. In DNA form, the CDR3 reads TGTGCCAGCAGCTTAGGTACGAGGAGCATGAACACTGAAGCTTTCTTT.

In nucleotides, the CDR3 is TGTGCCAGCAGCTTGGGGACCCCTTCCGGGAATGAGCAGTTCTTC. Protein: CASSLGTPSGNEQFF. The J gene is TRBJ2-1, the V gene TRBV5-4; D unresolved. This CDR3 has 15 amino acids. The germline V and J ends were trimmed by 0 bases and 7 bases, with 14 bases remaining between them. Germline CDR1 reads SGHNT; CDR2 reads YYREEE (reference sequence). The whole variable domain, filled in from reference TRBV5-4 and TRBJ2-1, reads ETGVTQSPTHLIKTRGQQVTLRCSSQSGHNTVSWYQQALGQGPQFIFQYYREEENGRGNFPPRFSGLQFPNYSSELNVNALELDDSALYLCASSLGTPSGNEQFFGPGTRLTVL.

The rearrangement joins TRBV5-4 to TRBJ2-3; D is perhaps TRBD2 (7 bases). Germline V gene data show CDR1 as SGHNT and CDR2 as YYREEE (reference sequence). The CDR3 has 15 amino acids. Between the trimmed V and J ends, which lost 1 base and 8 bases, there was a span of 17 bases. CDR3 protein: CASSLKVTGRGTQYF. CDR3 sequence (DNA): TGTGCCAGCAGCTTGAAGGTTACAGGGAGGGGTACGCAGTATTTT.

The genes are TRBV6-6 and TRBJ1-1; possibly TRBD1 for D (6 bases). Germline-derived CDR1 and CDR2 are MNHNY and SVGAGI (reference sequence). CDR3 length equals 15 residues. Trimming stripped 5 bases from V and 3 bases from J, with 16 bases between. The CDR3: CASSRGGAGDTEAFF. CDR3 bases: TGTGCCAGCAGTCGCGGGGGGGCCGGGGACACTGAAGCTTTCTTT.

The gene calls are TRBV18 and TRBJ2-1; D perhaps matches TRBD2 (6 bases). CDR3 size: 15 residues. CDR1 is KGHSH, CDR2 LQKENI, per germline. Deletions cut 3 bases from V and 8 bases from J, with 17 bases between. This chain's CDR3 is CASSPPSVQRHEQFF. For the CDR3, the DNA is TGTGCCAGCTCACCTCCTAGCGTTCAACGGCATGAGCAGTTCTTC.

The genes are TRBV4-1 and TRBJ2-5; 8 bases align to TRBD1. The germline V gene has CDR1 MGHRA and CDR2 YSYEKL. The V segment lost 3 bases and the J segment 3 bases; nucleotides outside the gene matches: 3. This CDR3 comprises 14 residues. CDR3 sequence reads: CASSHRTGKETQYF. The CDR3, as DNA: TGCGCCAGCAGCCATAGGACAGGGAAAGAGACCCAGTACTTC.

The chain combines TRBV24-1 with TRBJ2-2; TRBD2 matches at 10 bases. The trim removed 4 bases at V and 6 bases at J, leaving 1 base unmatched. CDR1 and CDR2 from the germline V gene are KGHDR and SFDVKD. The CDR3 contains 14 residues. In DNA, the CDR3 is TGTGCCACCAGTGACCTAGCGGGAGCCGGGGAGCTGTTTTTT. It encodes CATSDLAGAGELFF.